The present entry profiles one T cell receptor beta chain with its context. Germline V lookup: CDR1 MDHEN, CDR2 SYDVKM. With 1 base clipped from V and 11 bases from J, the junction kept 11 bases outside the gene matches. The CDR3 covers 15 residues. This entry is derived from a study of blood T cell repertoires in COVID-19. Study at large: Sample material is recorded as cDNA or gDNA derived from T cells, B-cell-depleted T cells, or PBMCs.

The protocol was immunoSEQ multiplex PCR, while the TCRdb copy is restricted to in-frame clones and leaves out a portion. The table shows around 250,000 clones, with more than 70% occurring only once. V usage is TRBV28 and J usage is TRBJ1-5; 7 bases align to TRBD1. The sequencing input was peripheral blood. This clonotype was sampled from a woman aged 18-29 years with acute or convalescent COVID-19. CDR3 in DNA: TGTGCCAGCAGTTTATCGTCGACAGGGATTAGGGCCCAGCATTTT. It yields the protein CASSLSSTGIRAQHF.